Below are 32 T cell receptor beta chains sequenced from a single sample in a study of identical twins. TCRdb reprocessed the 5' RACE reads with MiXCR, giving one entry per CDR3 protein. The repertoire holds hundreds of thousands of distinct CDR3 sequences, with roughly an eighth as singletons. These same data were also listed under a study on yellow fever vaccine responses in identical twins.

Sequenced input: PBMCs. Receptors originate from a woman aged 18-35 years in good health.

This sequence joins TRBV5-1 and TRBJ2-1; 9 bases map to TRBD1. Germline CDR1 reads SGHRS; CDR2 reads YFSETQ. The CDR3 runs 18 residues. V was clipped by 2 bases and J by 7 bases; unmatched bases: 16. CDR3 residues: CASSLPKTGGILGNEQFF. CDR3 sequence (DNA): TGCGCCAGCAGCTTACCGAAGACAGGGGGTATATTGGGAAATGAGCAGTTCTTC.

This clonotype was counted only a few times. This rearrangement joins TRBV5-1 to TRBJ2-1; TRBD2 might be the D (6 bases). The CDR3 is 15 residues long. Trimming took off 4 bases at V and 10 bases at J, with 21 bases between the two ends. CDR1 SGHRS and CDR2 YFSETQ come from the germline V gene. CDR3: CASSPQASASSEQFF. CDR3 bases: TGCGCCAGCAGCCCCCAAGCTAGCGCAAGCAGCGAGCAGTTCTTC.

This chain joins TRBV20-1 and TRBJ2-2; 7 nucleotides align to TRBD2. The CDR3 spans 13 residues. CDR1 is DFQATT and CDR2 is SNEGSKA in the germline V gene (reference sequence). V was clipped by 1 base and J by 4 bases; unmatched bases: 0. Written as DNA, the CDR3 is TGCAGTGCTAGAGTAGCGGGCACCGGGGAGCTGTTTTTT. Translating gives CSARVAGTGELFF.

The CDR3 bases are TGCAGTGCTAGCAGGTCAGGGGGTGAGACCCAGTACTTC. This encodes CSASRSGGETQYF. V is TRBV20-1 and J is TRBJ2-5; 7 nucleotides match TRBD1. The germline V gene encodes CDR1 DFQATT and CDR2 SNEGSKA (reference sequence). The ends lost 3 bases at V and 5 bases at J; junction bases unmatched: 6. The CDR3 contains 13 residues.

The CDR3 reads CATSRTPTSGIDGEQFF. CDR3 bases: TGTGCCACCAGCAGAACCCCTACTAGCGGGATTGACGGTGAGCAGTTCTTC. The chain recombines TRBV15 with TRBJ2-1, with 10 bases fitting TRBD2. There are 17 residues in the CDR3. Germline loops: CDR1 LNHNV, CDR2 YYDKDF (reference sequence). V dropped 2 bases and J dropped 9; count of bases not matched to a gene: 13.

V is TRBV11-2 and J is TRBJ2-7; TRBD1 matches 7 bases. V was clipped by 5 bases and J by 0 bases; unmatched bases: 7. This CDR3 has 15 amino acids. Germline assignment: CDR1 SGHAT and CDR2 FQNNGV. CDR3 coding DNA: TGTGCCAGCAGCCCTGGACAGGCAAGCTCCTACGAGCAGTACTTC. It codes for CASSPGQASSYEQYF.

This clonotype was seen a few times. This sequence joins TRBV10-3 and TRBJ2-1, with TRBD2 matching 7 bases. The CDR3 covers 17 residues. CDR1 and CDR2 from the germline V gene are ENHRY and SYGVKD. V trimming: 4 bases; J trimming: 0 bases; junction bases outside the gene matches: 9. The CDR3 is CAISGAGWTSSYNEQFF. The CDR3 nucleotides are TGTGCCATCAGTGGAGCGGGTTGGACTAGCTCCTACAATGAGCAGTTCTTC.

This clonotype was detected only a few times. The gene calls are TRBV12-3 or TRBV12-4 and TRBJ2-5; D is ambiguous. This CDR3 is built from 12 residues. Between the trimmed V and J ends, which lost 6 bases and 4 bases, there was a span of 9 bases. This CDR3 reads CASSPTAETQYF. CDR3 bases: TGTGCCAGCAGCCCCACAGCAGAGACCCAGTACTTC.

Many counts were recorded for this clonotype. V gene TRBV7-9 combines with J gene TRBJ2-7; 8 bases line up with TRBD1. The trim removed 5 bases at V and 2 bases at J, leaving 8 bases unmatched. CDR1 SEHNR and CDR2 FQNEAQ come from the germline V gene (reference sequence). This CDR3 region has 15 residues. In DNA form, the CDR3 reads TGTGCCAGCAGCCACTCCGGGACAGGAGCCTACGAGCAGTACTTC. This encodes CASSHSGTGAYEQYF.

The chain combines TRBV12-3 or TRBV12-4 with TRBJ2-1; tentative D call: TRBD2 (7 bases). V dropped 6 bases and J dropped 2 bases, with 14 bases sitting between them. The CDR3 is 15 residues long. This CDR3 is CASSPGEGPYNEQFF. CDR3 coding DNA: TGTGCCAGCAGCCCAGGGGAGGGGCCCTACAATGAGCAGTTCTTC.

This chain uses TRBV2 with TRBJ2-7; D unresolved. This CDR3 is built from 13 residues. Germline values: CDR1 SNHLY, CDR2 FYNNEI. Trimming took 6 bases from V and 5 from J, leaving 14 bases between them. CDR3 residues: CASSRAPVNEQYV. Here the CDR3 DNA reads TGTGCCAGCAGCAGAGCCCCGGTCAACGAGCAGTACGTC.

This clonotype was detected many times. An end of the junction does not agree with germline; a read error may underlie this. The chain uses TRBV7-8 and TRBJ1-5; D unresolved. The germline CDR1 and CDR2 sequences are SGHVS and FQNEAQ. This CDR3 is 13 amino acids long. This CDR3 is CASSLALNQPQHF. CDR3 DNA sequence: TGTGCCAGCAGTTTAGCCCTGAATCAGCCCCAGCATTTT.

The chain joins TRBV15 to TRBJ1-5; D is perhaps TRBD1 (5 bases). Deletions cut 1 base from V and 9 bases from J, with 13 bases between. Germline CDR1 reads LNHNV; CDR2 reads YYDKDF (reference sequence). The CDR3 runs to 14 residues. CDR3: CATSRADGQGPQHF. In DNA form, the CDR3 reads TGTGCCACCAGCAGAGCGGACGGGCAGGGGCCCCAGCATTTT.

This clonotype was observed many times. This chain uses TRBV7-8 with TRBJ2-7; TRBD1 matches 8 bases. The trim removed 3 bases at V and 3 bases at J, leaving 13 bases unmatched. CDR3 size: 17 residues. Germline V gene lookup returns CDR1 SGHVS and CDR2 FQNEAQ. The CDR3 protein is CASSFARGQGLIYEQYF. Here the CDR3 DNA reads TGTGCCAGCAGCTTTGCTCGTGGACAGGGCTTAATCTACGAGCAGTACTTC.

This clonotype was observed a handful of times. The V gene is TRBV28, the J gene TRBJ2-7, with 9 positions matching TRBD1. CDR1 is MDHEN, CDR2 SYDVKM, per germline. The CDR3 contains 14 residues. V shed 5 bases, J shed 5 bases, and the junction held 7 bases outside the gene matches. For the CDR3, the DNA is TGTGCCAGCAGTGCCCCGGGACAGGGCGACGAGCAGTACGTC. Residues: CASSAPGQGDEQYV.

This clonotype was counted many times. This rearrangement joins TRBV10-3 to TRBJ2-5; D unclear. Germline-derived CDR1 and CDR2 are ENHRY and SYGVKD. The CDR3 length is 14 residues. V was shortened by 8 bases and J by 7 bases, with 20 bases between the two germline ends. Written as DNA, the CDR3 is TGTGCCATCCAAGTGAGACGGACGGACGGGACCCAGTACTTC. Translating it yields CAIQVRRTDGTQYF.

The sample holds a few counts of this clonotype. The CDR3 spells CASSQVILPGQLNTEAFF. As DNA, the CDR3 is TGCGCCAGCAGCCAAGTAATACTCCCGGGACAGTTGAACACTGAAGCTTTCTTT. The rearrangement uses TRBV4-1 and TRBJ1-1, with 7 bases that match TRBD1. The length of the CDR3 is 18 residues. J lost 0 bases, V lost 1 base, and 11 bases had no gene match. Per germline, CDR1 MGHRA and CDR2 YSYEKL.

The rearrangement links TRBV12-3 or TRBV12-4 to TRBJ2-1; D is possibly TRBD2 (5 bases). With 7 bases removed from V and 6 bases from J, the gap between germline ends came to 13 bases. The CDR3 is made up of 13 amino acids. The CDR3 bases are TGTGCCAGCACCCGACGGGGTTTCAATGAGCAGTTCTTC. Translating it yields CASTRRGFNEQFF.

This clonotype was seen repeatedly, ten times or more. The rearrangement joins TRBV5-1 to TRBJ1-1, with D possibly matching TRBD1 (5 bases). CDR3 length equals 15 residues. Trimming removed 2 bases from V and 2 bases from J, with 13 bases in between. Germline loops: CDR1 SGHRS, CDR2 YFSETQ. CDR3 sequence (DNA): TGCGCCAGCAGCTTATCTTGGGGCCCAAACACTGAAGCTTTCTTT. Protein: CASSLSWGPNTEAFF.

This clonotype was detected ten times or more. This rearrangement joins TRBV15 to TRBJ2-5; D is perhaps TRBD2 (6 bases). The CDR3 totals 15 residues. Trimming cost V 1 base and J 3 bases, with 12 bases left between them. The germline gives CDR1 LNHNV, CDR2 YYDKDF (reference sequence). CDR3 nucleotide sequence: TGTGCCACCAGCAGAGGTGGAGGGAGTGAAGAGACCCAGTACTTC. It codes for CATSRGGGSEETQYF.

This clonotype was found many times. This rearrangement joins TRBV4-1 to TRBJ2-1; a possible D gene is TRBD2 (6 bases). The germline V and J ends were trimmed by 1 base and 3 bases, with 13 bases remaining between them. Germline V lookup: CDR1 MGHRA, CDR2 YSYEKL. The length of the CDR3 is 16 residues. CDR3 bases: TGCGCCAGCAGCCAAGTGCCGGGAGAATACTACAATGAGCAGTTCTTC. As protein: CASSQVPGEYYNEQFF.

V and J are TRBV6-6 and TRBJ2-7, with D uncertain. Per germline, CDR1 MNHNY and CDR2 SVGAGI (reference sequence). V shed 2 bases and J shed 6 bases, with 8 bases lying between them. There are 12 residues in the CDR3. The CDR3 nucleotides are TGTGCCAGCAGTTACGGATCCGGCGAGCAGTACTTC. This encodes CASSYGSGEQYF.

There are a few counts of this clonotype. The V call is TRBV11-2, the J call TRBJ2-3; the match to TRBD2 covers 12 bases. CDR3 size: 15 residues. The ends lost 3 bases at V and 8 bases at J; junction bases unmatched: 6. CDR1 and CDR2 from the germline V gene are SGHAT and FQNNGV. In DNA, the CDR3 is TGTGCCAGCAGCTTGACTAGCGGGGGTTTAGTTACGCAGTATTTT. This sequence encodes CASSLTSGGLVTQYF.

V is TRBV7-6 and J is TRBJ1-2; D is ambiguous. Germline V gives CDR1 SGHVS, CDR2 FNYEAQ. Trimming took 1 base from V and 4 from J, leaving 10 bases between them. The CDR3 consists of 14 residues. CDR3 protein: CASSLGIQTYGYTF. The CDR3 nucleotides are TGTGCCAGCAGCTTAGGTATACAGACCTATGGCTACACCTTC.

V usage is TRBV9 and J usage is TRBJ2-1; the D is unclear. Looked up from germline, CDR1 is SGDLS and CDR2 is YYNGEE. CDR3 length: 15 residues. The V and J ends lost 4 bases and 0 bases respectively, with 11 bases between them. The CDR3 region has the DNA TGTGCCAGCAGCCAGAAGGCTGACTCCTACAATGAGCAGTTCTTC. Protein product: CASSQKADSYNEQFF.

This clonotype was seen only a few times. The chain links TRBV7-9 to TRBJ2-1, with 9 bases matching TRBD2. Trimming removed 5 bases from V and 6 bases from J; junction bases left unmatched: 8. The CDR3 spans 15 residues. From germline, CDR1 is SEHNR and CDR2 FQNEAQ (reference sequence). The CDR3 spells CASSRPGRGGNEQFF. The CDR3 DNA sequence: TGTGCCAGCAGCCGCCCAGGGCGGGGGGGCAATGAGCAGTTCTTC.

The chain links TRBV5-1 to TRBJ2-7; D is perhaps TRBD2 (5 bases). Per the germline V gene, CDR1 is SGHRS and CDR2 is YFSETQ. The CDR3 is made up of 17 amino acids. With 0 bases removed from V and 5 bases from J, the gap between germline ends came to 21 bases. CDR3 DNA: TGCGCCAGCAGCTTGGCCGAGGTACGGGGAAATGTTCACGAGCAGTACTTC. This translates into CASSLAEVRGNVHEQYF.

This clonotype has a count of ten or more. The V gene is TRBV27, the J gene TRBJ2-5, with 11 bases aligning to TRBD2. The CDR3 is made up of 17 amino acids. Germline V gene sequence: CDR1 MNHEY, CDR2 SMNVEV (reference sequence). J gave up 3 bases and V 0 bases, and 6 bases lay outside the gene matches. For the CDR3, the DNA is TGTGCCAGCAGTTTATCCCCCACTAGCGGGGGAGAAGAGACCCAGTACTTC. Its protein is CASSLSPTSGGEETQYF.

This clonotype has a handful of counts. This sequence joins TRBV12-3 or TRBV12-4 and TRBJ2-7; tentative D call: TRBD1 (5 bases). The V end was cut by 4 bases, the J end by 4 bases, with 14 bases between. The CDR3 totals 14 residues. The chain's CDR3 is CASSSAGMVYEQYF. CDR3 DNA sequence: TGTGCCAGCAGTTCTGCAGGGATGGTTTACGAGCAGTACTTC.

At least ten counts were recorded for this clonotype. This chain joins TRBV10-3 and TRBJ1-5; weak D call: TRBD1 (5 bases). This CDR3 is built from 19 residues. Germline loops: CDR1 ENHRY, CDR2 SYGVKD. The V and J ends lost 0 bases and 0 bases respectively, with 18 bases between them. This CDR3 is CAISESQGTVGYSNQPQHF. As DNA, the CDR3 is TGTGCCATCAGTGAGTCACAAGGGACGGTAGGCTATAGCAATCAGCCCCAGCATTTT.

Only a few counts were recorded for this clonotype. DNA for the CDR3: TGCGCCAGCAGCCGAACCCGGACAGTGGATAAGAGCTCCTACAATGAGCAGTTCTTC. Amino acids: CASSRTRTVDKSSYNEQFF. The rearrangement joins TRBV5-1 to TRBJ2-1; D is perhaps TRBD1 (6 bases). The V and J ends lost 4 bases and 0 bases respectively, with 23 bases between them. The CDR3 totals 19 residues. Germline V CDR1 and CDR2: SGHRS, YFSETQ.

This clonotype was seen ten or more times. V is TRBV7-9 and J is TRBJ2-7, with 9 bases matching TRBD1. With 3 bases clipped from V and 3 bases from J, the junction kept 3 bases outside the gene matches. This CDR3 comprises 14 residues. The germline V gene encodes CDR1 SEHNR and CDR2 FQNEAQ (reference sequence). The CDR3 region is CASSLGQGDYEQYV. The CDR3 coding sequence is TGTGCCAGCAGCTTGGGACAGGGTGACTACGAGCAGTACGTC.